A single sample gave rise to the 17 T cell receptor beta chains below, sequenced in a study of T-cell reconstitution after alpha-beta-depleted transplantation in children. Unique molecular identifiers were incorporated when the TCRbeta library was constructed. TCRdb re-called the PCR reads with MiXCR, one entry per CDR3 protein. The data contain 200,000 to 250,000 distinct CDR3 sequences, roughly 10% of them seen just once; the ten biggest clones take up about 28%. Here the sequenced sample was PBMCs, taken before TCRalphabeta/CD19-depleted stem cell transplant. The receptors were gathered from a child younger than two with acute myeloid leukemia, due to receive a stem cell transplant.

This clonotype was seen a single time. The chain combines TRBV5-1 with TRBJ1-5; no clear D. CDR3 length: 15 amino acids. Germline V gene lookup returns CDR1 SGHRS and CDR2 YFSETQ. V lost 4 bases and J lost 0, with 11 bases in between. The CDR3 here is CASSPDAPSNQPQHF. The DNA of the CDR3 is TGCGCCAGCAGCCCCGACGCCCCTAGCAATCAGCCCCAGCATTTT.

This clonotype was recorded many times. In DNA, the CDR3 is TGCAGTTCTCGAGCCGGGACTAGCGGGAACAATGAGCAGTTCTTC. Protein product: CSSRAGTSGNNEQFF. V is TRBV20-1 and J is TRBJ2-1; 13 nucleotides match TRBD2. Trimming removed 8 bases from V and 5 bases from J; junction bases left unmatched: 9. The germline V gene has CDR1 DFQATT and CDR2 SNEGSKA (reference sequence). The CDR3 spans 15 residues.

This clonotype came up many times. The rearrangement uses TRBV28 and TRBJ2-7; 7 nucleotides agree with TRBD1. Germline V gene sequence: CDR1 MDHEN, CDR2 SYDVKM. With 5 bases clipped from V and 5 bases from J, the junction kept 6 bases outside the gene matches. The CDR3 has 13 amino acids. CDR3 in DNA: TGTGCCAGCAGTACAGACAGGGCCGACGAGCAGTACTTC. Encoded protein: CASSTDRADEQYF.

This clonotype came up many times. The chain is built from TRBV7-9 and TRBJ1-1; D gene unclear. CDR1 is SEHNR and CDR2 is FQNEAQ in the germline V gene (reference sequence). CDR3 length: 9 amino acids. Trimming removed 9 bases at V and 11 bases at J, with 10 bases between. The CDR3 sequence: CARYRMAFF. The DNA for the CDR3 is TGTGCCAGATATCGAATGGCTTTCTTT.

This clonotype has ten or more counts. The V call is TRBV20-1, the J call TRBJ1-5, with a tentative D call TRBD1 (5 bases). The V end was cut by 6 bases, the J end by 3 bases, with 12 bases between. Germline V gene data show CDR1 as DFQATT and CDR2 as SNEGSKA (reference sequence). The CDR3 is 13 residues long. The CDR3 nucleotides read TGCAGTGCGTACCCCAGGGACAATCAGCCCCAGCATTTT. Translated, it gives CSAYPRDNQPQHF.

This clonotype was seen at least ten times. The chain uses TRBV20-1 and TRBJ2-4; D perhaps matches TRBD2 (5 bases). CDR1 DFQATT and CDR2 SNEGSKA come from the germline V gene (reference sequence). This CDR3 is 14 amino acids long. The germline V and J ends were trimmed by 6 bases and 9 bases, with 21 bases remaining between them. This CDR3 reads CSATAREGHFIQYF. The CDR3 coding sequence is TGCAGTGCGACTGCCCGAGAGGGCCATTTCATTCAGTACTTC.

This clonotype occurred many times. The chain has TRBV28 and TRBJ2-2, with 9 positions matching TRBD1. Germline V CDR1 and CDR2: MDHEN, SYDVKM. Germline trimming cut 6 bases from V and 5 bases from J; bases unmatched to any gene: 7. This CDR3 spans 15 amino acids. The CDR3 nucleotides read TGTGCCAGCAGACCGGACAGGGGACGGACCGGGGAGCTGTTTTTT. Translating gives CASRPDRGRTGELFF.

This clonotype was observed many times. The J gene is TRBJ2-1, the V gene TRBV24-1; TRBD1 agrees at 7 bases. This CDR3 region has 16 residues. Trimming took 0 bases from V and 0 from J; bases not matched to a gene: 1. Germline V gives CDR1 KGHDR, CDR2 SFDVKD. CDR3 protein: CATSDLRDSSYNEQFF. In nucleotides, the CDR3 is TGTGCCACCAGTGATTTGAGGGACAGCTCCTACAATGAGCAGTTCTTC.

This clonotype was seen repeatedly, ten times or more. The rearrangement joins TRBV20-1 to TRBJ2-4; D gene unclear. CDR3 size: 19 residues. The germline V gene encodes CDR1 DFQATT and CDR2 SNEGSKA (reference sequence). The ends were cut back, 1 base at V and 1 base at J, with 23 bases in the middle. The CDR3, as DNA: TGCAGTGCTAGAGGGATGGGGTGGGGTGGTATCGGGGCCAAAAACATTCAGTACTTC. Amino acids: CSARGMGWGGIGAKNIQYF.

This clonotype was seen ten or more times. The chain combines TRBV12-3 or TRBV12-4 with TRBJ2-1, with 11 bases matching TRBD2. V lost 6 bases to trimming and J lost 8 bases; unmatched junction nucleotides: 9. There are 15 residues in the CDR3. The CDR3 bases are TGTGCCAGCAGCCGTACTAGCGGGAGCGTCGATGAGCAGTTCTTC. Protein sequence: CASSRTSGSVDEQFF.

The rearrangement links TRBV11-2 to TRBJ2-1, with 11 bases fitting TRBD2. Germline CDR1 reads SGHAT; CDR2 reads FQNNGV. The CDR3 is 19 residues long. V was clipped by 5 bases and J by 1 base; unmatched bases: 13. CDR3 amino acids: CASSMGLAVGGVSYNEQFF. The DNA for the CDR3 is TGTGCCAGCAGCATGGGACTAGCGGTAGGAGGTGTTTCCTACAATGAGCAGTTCTTC.

This clonotype was observed at least ten times. The V call is TRBV7-9, the J call TRBJ2-5; no definite D call. Looked up from germline, CDR1 is SEHNR and CDR2 is FQNEAQ (reference sequence). CDR3 size: 15 residues. V dropped 1 base and J dropped 2 bases, with 11 bases sitting between them. As DNA, the CDR3 is TGTGCCAGCAGCTTAGATTCTCTAGTTCAAGAGACCCAGTACTTC. The encoded protein is CASSLDSLVQETQYF.

J is TRBJ2-5 and V is TRBV9; D may match TRBD1 or TRBD2 (5 bases each). The germline CDR1 and CDR2 sequences are SGDLS and YYNGEE. The CDR3 runs 11 residues. V shed 8 bases and J shed 4 bases, with 9 bases lying between them. CDR3 sequence: CASGTAETQYF. CDR3 DNA: TGTGCCAGTGGGACCGCAGAGACCCAGTACTTC.

This clonotype was counted at least ten times. The genes are TRBV3-1 and TRBJ1-4, with TRBD1 matching over 8 bases. The CDR3 length is 13 residues. Trimming removed 4 bases from V and 7 bases from J; junction bases left unmatched: 2. Germline-derived CDR1 and CDR2 are LGHDT and YNNKEL (reference sequence). CDR3 protein: CASSPQGAEKLFF. The CDR3 DNA reads as TGTGCCAGCAGCCCCCAGGGGGCTGAAAAACTGTTTTTT.

This clonotype has a count of ten or more. The rearrangement uses TRBV20-1 and TRBJ1-4, with D perhaps matching TRBD1 (5 bases). Trimming removed 3 bases from V and 8 bases from J, with 16 bases in between. Germline V gene lookup returns CDR1 DFQATT and CDR2 SNEGSKA (reference sequence). This CDR3 contains 14 residues. The CDR3 nucleotides read TGCAGTGCTAGCGGGGGGGGACTAGCCGAAAAACTGTTTTTT. It yields the protein CSASGGGLAEKLFF.

This clonotype has ten or more counts. This sequence joins TRBV7-8 and TRBJ1-1; D is undetermined. Germline CDR1 SGHVS, CDR2 FQNEAQ. The V end was cut by 0 bases, the J end by 3 bases, with 5 bases between. This CDR3 is built from 13 residues. The CDR3 sequence: CASSLAADTEAFF. The CDR3 nucleotides are TGTGCCAGCAGCTTAGCGGCAGACACTGAAGCTTTCTTT. The variable domain in full, completed from reference TRBV7-8 and TRBJ1-1, reads GAGVSQSPRYKVAKRGQDVALRCDPISGHVSLFWYQQALGQGPEFLTYFQNEAQLDKSGLPSDRFFAERPEGSVSTLKIQRTQQEDSAVYLCASSLAADTEAFFGQGTRLTVV.

The sample holds many counts of this clonotype. This chain uses TRBV28 with TRBJ1-2; 8 bases are shared with TRBD1. Germline V gene lookup returns CDR1 MDHEN and CDR2 SYDVKM. This CDR3 spans 13 amino acids. Trimming cost V 7 bases and J 4 bases; bases outside gene matches: 5. As DNA, the CDR3 is TGTGCCAGCAATATACAGGGGGTCTATGGCTACACCTTC. Its protein product is CASNIQGVYGYTF.